This is a list of T cell receptor beta chains from one sample in a study of graft-versus-host responses after intestinal transplantation. TCRdb keeps only in-frame clones here, not all; method: immunoSEQ multiplex PCR. The sample carries 90,000 to 100,000 clones, roughly nine tenths recorded once. These TCRs are of unknown antigen specificity. The sample was unstimulated CD8+ T cells sorted from spleen or lymph node cells, taken before intestinal transplant. Receptor source: a human donor who received an intestinal transplant. CDR3s include the opening cysteine and the closing phenylalanine or tryptophan. D genes are given only for firm matches. Expanded clones are given a class, and other clones once, few, many or no size at all.

d_gene: .; j_gene: TRBJ2-3; abundance: few; v_gene: TRBV27; CDR3nt: TGTGCCAGCAGCAGACAGTCATTCACAGATACGCAGTATTTT; CDR3aa: CASSRQSFTDTQYF
d_gene: .; j_gene: TRBJ1-5; abundance: .; v_gene: TRBV28; CDR3nt: TGTGCCAGCAGTTTCCCCAGGGTAAGACAGCCCCAGCATTTT; CDR3aa: CASSFPRVRQPQHF
d_gene: .; j_gene: TRBJ1-2; abundance: .; v_gene: TRBV10-2; CDR3nt: TGCGCCAGCTTGGAGGGATTAAACTATGGCTACACCTTC; CDR3aa: CASLEGLNYGYTF
d_gene: .; j_gene: TRBJ1-1; abundance: .; v_gene: TRBV29-1; CDR3nt: TGCAGCGTTTTAACACAGAACACTGAAGCTTTCTTT; CDR3aa: CSVLTQNTEAFF
d_gene: .; j_gene: TRBJ2-3; abundance: .; v_gene: TRBV5-4; CDR3nt: TGTGCCAGCAGCCTAATTGGGGGGATTTCAGATACGCAGTATTTT; CDR3aa: CASSLIGGISDTQYF
d_gene: TRBD1; j_gene: TRBJ2-7; abundance: .; v_gene: TRBV6-5; CDR3nt: TGTGCCAGCAGACGGACAGGGGGCGTATATGACGAGCAGTACTTC; CDR3aa: CASRRTGGVYDEQYF
d_gene: .; j_gene: TRBJ2-1; abundance: .; v_gene: TRBV19; CDR3nt: TGTGCCAGTAGTATAGCGGGGAGCTCCTACAATGAGCAGTTCTTC; CDR3aa: CASSIAGSSYNEQFF
d_gene: .; j_gene: TRBJ1-4; abundance: once; v_gene: TRBV7-8; CDR3nt: TGTGCCAGCAGCTTAGGGGGCGGGGGGAATGAAAAACTGTTTTTT; CDR3aa: CASSLGGGGNEKLFF
d_gene: .; j_gene: TRBJ1-1; abundance: .; v_gene: TRBV6-4; CDR3nt: TGTGCCAGCAGTGCTGGTCGGGGCACTGAAGCTTTCTTT; CDR3aa: CASSAGRGTEAFF
d_gene: .; j_gene: TRBJ1-1; abundance: few; v_gene: TRBV2; CDR3nt: TGTGCCAGCAGTGGTAAACAGCTCATTGAAGCTTTCTTT; CDR3aa: CASSGKQLIEAFF
d_gene: .; j_gene: TRBJ2-1; abundance: .; v_gene: TRBV27; CDR3nt: TGTGCCAGCAGTTTACTCCCAGCGGTCCTCAATGAGCAGTTCTTC; CDR3aa: CASSLLPAVLNEQFF
d_gene: TRBD1; j_gene: TRBJ2-2; abundance: .; v_gene: TRBV7-2; CDR3nt: TGTGCCAGCAGCTACGAGGGGGCCCGGACCGGGGAGCTGTTTTTT; CDR3aa: CASSYEGARTGELFF
d_gene: TRBD1; j_gene: TRBJ2-3; abundance: .; v_gene: TRBV19; CDR3nt: TGTGCCAGTAGTATAACAGGGGGCCCTCCTAGCACAGATACGCAGTATTTT; CDR3aa: CASSITGGPPSTDTQYF
d_gene: TRBD1; j_gene: TRBJ2-7; abundance: .; v_gene: TRBV7-9; CDR3nt: TGTGCCAGCAGCTCGGGGACAGTATCCTACGAGCAGTACTTC; CDR3aa: CASSSGTVSYEQYF
d_gene: .; j_gene: TRBJ2-1; abundance: .; v_gene: TRBV6-5; CDR3nt: TGTGCCAGCAGCCAAAGGGACAACCACAATGAGCAGTTCTTC; CDR3aa: CASSQRDNHNEQFF
d_gene: TRBD1; j_gene: TRBJ1-1; abundance: .; v_gene: TRBV11-2; CDR3nt: TGTGCCAGCAGCTTTGGAACAGGGGGGTGGGCTTTCTTT; CDR3aa: CASSFGTGGWAFF
d_gene: .; j_gene: TRBJ1-1; abundance: once; v_gene: TRBV5-6; CDR3nt: TGTGCCAGCAGCTTGCCTTTTGGACAGGAAGCTTTCTTT; CDR3aa: CASSLPFGQEAFF
d_gene: TRBD1; j_gene: TRBJ2-3; abundance: .; v_gene: TRBV6-1; CDR3nt: TGTGCCAGCAGCAGACAGGGGGAAAACACAGATACGCAGTATTTT; CDR3aa: CASSRQGENTDTQYF
d_gene: .; j_gene: TRBJ2-2; abundance: .; v_gene: TRBV6-1; CDR3nt: TGTGCCAGCAGTTATGACACCGGGGAGCTGTTTTTT; CDR3aa: CASSYDTGELFF
d_gene: .; j_gene: TRBJ2-5; abundance: .; v_gene: TRBV7-2; CDR3nt: TGTGCCAGCAGCCCCAACATTGGGGCGGAGACCCAGTACTTC; CDR3aa: CASSPNIGAETQYF
d_gene: TRBD1; j_gene: TRBJ1-5; abundance: .; v_gene: TRBV19; CDR3nt: TGTGCCAGTAGTATTCGGGGGGGACAGGGGACTGATCAGCCCCAGCATTTT; CDR3aa: CASSIRGGQGTDQPQHF
d_gene: .; j_gene: TRBJ1-1; abundance: .; v_gene: TRBV10-3; CDR3nt: TGTGCCATCAGTGAGTCGATGGGGGCCCTTGAAGCTTTCTTT; CDR3aa: CAISESMGALEAFF
d_gene: TRBD1; j_gene: TRBJ2-1; abundance: once; v_gene: TRBV19; CDR3nt: TGTGCCAGTAGCCTGGGGACAGGGGGCTACAATGAGCAGTTCTTC; CDR3aa: CASSLGTGGYNEQFF
d_gene: TRBD2; j_gene: TRBJ2-1; abundance: .; v_gene: TRBV9; CDR3nt: TGTGCCAGCAGCGAAAGCGGGGCAAGCTCCTACAATGAGCAGTTCTTC; CDR3aa: CASSESGASSYNEQFF
d_gene: .; j_gene: TRBJ2-2; abundance: .; v_gene: TRBV19; CDR3nt: TGTGCCAGTATCCATAGCGGAGGTTCGAACACCGGGGAGCTGTTTTTT; CDR3aa: CASIHSGGSNTGELFF
d_gene: TRBD1; j_gene: TRBJ2-5; abundance: .; v_gene: TRBV27; CDR3nt: TGTGCCAGCAGTTATGACAGGGTCCCCACACAAGAGACCCAGTACTTC; CDR3aa: CASSYDRVPTQETQYF
d_gene: TRBD2; j_gene: TRBJ2-7; abundance: once; v_gene: TRBV28; CDR3nt: TGTGCCAGCAGTTCGGAACCGGGACTAGCGGGCTACGAGCAGTACTTC; CDR3aa: CASSSEPGLAGYEQYF
d_gene: TRBD2; j_gene: TRBJ2-7; abundance: .; v_gene: TRBV7-2; CDR3nt: TGTGCCAGCACCCCTCCGGAGGGGCGGGGGGGCCCCGGAGTCTACGAGCAGTACTTC; CDR3aa: CASTPPEGRGGPGVYEQYF
d_gene: .; j_gene: TRBJ1-1; abundance: .; v_gene: TRBV16; CDR3nt: TGTGCCAGCAGCCTGGTAGGGGCAGCCAGGAACACTGAAGCTTTCTTT; CDR3aa: CASSLVGAARNTEAFF
d_gene: TRBD1; j_gene: TRBJ2-3; abundance: .; v_gene: TRBV7-9; CDR3nt: TGTGCCAGCAGCTTTGTTAGGACAGGGAACACAGATACGCAGTATTTT; CDR3aa: CASSFVRTGNTDTQYF